This T cell receptor (beta chain) was captured in a study of cytomegalovirus exposure and HLA in healthy donors. Sequencing used immunoSEQ multiplex PCR; TCRdb keeps in-frame clones, though not all of them. The sample consists of about 74,000 clones, roughly 94% of them appearing once. In germline, CDR1 is SGHRS, CDR2 YFSETQ. V lost 0 bases and J lost 0; bases outside the gene matches: 0. The CDR3 totals 14 residues. The V and J genes are TRBV5-1 and TRBJ2-7; 7 bases fit TRBD1. Material: PBMCs. This receptor was obtained from a man aged 18 to 35 in good health and CMV-seropositive. CDR3 DNA sequence: TGCGCCAGCAGCTTGGGGGACAGCTCCTACGAGCAGTACTTC. Translating gives CASSLGDSSYEQYF.